The T cell receptor (beta chain) under discussion was sequenced for a study of blood T cell repertoires in COVID-19. Study information: In each case, the material was cDNA or gDNA derived from T cells, B-cell-depleted T cells, or PBMCs.

The CDR3 loop spans 15 amino acids. V lost 1 base to trimming and J lost 7 bases; unmatched junction nucleotides: 5. Per the germline V gene, CDR1 is LGHDT and CDR2 is YNNKEL (reference sequence). Only in-frame clones appear in the TCRdb table, and some are missing; sequencing was by immunoSEQ multiplex PCR. The sample holds 190,000 or so clones, about 83% seen once. Participant reports of clinical history set cohort assignment. V is TRBV3-1 (or the pseudogene TRBV3-2) and J is TRBJ2-7; 12 positions match TRBD2. The receptor's source is a woman aged 25 to 39 who had recovered from COVID-19. The sequenced sample was PBMCs or T cells enriched from blood (not recorded which). The CDR3 here is CASSQGLAGVSEQYF. The CDR3 DNA follows: TGTGCCAGCAGCCAAGGACTAGCGGGAGTGTCTGAGCAGTACTTC.